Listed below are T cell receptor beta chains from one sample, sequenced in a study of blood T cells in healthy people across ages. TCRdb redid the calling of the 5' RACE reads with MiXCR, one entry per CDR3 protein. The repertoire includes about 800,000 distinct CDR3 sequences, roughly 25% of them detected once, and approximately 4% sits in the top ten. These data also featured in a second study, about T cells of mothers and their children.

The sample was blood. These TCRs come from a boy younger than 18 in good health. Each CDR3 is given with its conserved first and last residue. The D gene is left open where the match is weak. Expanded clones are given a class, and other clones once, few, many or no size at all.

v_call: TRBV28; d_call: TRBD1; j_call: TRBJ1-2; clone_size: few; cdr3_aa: CASKKDQGVEGYTF; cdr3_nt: TGTGCCAGCAAAAAGGACCAGGGGGTGGAGGGCTACACCTTC
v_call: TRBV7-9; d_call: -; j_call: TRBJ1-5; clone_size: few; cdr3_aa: CASSLAGDSNQPQHF; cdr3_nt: TGTGCCAGCAGCTTAGCAGGGGACAGCAATCAGCCCCAGCATTTT
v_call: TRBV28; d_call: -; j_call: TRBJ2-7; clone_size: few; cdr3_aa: CASKAGQRGYEQYF; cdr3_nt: TGTGCCAGCAAGGCGGGTCAGAGGGGCTACGAGCAGTACTTC
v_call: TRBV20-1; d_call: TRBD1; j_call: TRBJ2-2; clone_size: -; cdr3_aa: CSARVTGGNTGELFF; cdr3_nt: TGCAGTGCTAGAGTCACAGGGGGAAACACCGGGGAGCTGTTTTTT
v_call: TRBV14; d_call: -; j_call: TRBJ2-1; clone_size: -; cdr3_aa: CASSQDYSRNEQFF; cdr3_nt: TGTGCCAGCAGCCAAGATTACTCGAGGAATGAGCAGTTCTTC
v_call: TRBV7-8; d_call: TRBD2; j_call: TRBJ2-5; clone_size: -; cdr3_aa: CASRAGGPLQETQYF; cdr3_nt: TGTGCCAGCCGGGCGGGAGGGCCCCTTCAAGAGACCCAGTACTTC
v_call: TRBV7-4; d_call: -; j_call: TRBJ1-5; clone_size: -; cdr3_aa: CASSNHDEWRMTKAKGCQPQHF; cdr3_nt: TGTGCCAGCAGCAACCATGATGAATGGAGGATGACAAAGGCAAAGGGGTGTCAGCCCCAGCATTTT
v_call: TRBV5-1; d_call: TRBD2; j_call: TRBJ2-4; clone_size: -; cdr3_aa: CASSSRSGMAAKNIQYF; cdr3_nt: TGCGCCAGCAGCTCCAGGAGCGGGATGGCAGCCAAAAACATTCAGTACTTC
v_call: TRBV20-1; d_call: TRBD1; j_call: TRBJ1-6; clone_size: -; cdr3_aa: CSVQGRNSPLHF; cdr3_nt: TGCAGTGTACAGGGGCGGAATTCACCCCTCCACTTT
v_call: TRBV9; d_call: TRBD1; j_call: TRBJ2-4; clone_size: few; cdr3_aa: CASSSQTGQGIQYF; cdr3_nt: TGTGCCAGCAGCTCCCAGACAGGGCAGGGCATTCAGTACTTC
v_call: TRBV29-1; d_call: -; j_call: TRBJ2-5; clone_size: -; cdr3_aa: CSVEGAGRLQETQYF; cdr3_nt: TGCAGCGTTGAGGGGGCAGGGAGGCTACAAGAGACCCAGTACTTC
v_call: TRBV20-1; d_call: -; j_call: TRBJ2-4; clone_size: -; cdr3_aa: CSARDPEILAKNIQYF; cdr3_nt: TGCAGTGCTAGAGATCCAGAAATCTTAGCCAAAAACATTCAGTACTTC
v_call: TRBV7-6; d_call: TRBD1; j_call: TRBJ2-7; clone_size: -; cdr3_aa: CASSLYGQGGYSAYEQYF; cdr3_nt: TGTGCCAGCAGCTTATATGGACAGGGGGGTTATAGCGCCTACGAGCAGTACTTC
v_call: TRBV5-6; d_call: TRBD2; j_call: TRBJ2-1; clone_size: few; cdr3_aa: CASIQRGINNEQFF; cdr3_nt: TGTGCCAGCATTCAGCGGGGGATAAACAATGAGCAGTTCTTC
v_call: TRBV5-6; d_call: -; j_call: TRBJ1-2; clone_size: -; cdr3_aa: CASSLGGPEVGYTF; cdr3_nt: TGTGCCAGCAGCTTGGGGGGCCCCGAGGTGGGCTACACCTTC
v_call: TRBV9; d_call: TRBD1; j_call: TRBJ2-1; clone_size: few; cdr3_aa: CASSLDRDSYNEQFF; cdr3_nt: TGTGCCAGCAGTTTGGACAGGGACTCCTACAATGAGCAGTTCTTC
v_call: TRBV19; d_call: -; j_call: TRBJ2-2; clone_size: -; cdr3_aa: CASTFLAKNTGELFF; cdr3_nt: TGTGCCAGTACCTTTCTAGCGAAGAACACCGGGGAGCTGTTTTTT
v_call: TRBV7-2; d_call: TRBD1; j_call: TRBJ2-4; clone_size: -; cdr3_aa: CASSLVGTGLLAKNIQYF; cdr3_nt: TGTGCCAGCAGCTTAGTAGGGACAGGGCTCTTAGCCAAAAACATTCAGTACTTC
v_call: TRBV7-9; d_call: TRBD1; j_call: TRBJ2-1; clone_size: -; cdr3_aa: CASSLLPGQGLHEQFF; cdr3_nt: TGTGCCAGCAGCTTACTCCCGGGACAGGGTCTACATGAGCAGTTCTTC
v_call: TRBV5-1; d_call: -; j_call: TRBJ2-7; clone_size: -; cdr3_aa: CASSLTGVTYEQYF; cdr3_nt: TGCGCCAGCAGCTTGACGGGGGTTACCTACGAGCAGTACTTC
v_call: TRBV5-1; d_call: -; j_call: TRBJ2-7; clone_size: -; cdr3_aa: CASSFLVGAGLNPHEQYF; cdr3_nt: TGCGCCAGCAGCTTTCTTGTGGGGGCGGGCTTGAATCCCCACGAGCAGTACTTC
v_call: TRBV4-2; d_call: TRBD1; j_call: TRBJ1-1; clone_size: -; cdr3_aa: CASSRGKFRQGAAEAFF; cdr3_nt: TGTGCCAGCAGCCGCGGAAAATTTAGACAGGGGGCCGCTGAAGCTTTCTTT
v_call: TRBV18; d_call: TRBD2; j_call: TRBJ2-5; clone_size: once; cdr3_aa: CASSPRGGKETQYF; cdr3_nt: TGTGCCAGCTCACCACGCGGGGGGAAAGAGACCCAGTACTTC
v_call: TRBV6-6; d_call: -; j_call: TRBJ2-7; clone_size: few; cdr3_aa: CASREWDTGSYEQYF; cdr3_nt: TGTGCCAGCAGGGAATGGGACACTGGCTCCTACGAGCAGTACTTC
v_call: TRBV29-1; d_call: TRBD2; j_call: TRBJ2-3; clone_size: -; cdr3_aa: CSVLPRASGRGTDTQYF; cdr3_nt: TGCAGCGTTCTCCCGAGGGCTAGCGGGAGGGGTACAGATACGCAGTATTTT
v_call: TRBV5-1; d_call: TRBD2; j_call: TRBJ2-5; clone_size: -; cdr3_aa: CASSSGEREWGETQYF; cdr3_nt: TGCGCCAGCAGCTCGGGGGAGCGGGAGTGGGGAGAGACCCAGTACTTC
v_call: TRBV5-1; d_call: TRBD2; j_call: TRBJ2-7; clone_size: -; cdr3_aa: CASSLGEGFTYEQYF; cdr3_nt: TGCGCCAGCAGCTTGGGGGAGGGATTCACCTACGAGCAGTACTTC
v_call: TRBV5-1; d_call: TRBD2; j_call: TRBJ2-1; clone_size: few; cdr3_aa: CASNGGLAISSYNEQFF; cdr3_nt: TGCGCCAGCAACGGAGGACTAGCGATTAGCTCCTACAATGAGCAGTTCTTC
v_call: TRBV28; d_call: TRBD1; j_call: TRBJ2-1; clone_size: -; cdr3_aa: CASSLLPGQGFNEQFF; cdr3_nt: TGTGCCAGCAGCCTCCTTCCGGGACAGGGGTTTAATGAGCAGTTCTTC
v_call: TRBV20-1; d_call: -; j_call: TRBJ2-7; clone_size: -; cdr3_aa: CSASGLNEQYF; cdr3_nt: TGCAGTGCTAGCGGGCTAAACGAGCAGTACTTC
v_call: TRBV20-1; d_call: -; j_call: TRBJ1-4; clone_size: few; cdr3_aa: CSAGTPTEGEKLFF; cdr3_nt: TGCAGTGCCGGGACACCGACGGAGGGTGAAAAACTGTTTTTT
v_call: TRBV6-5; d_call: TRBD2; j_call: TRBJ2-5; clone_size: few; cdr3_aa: CASSLSTSGRLETQYF; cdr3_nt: TGTGCCAGCAGTCTCTCGACTAGCGGGAGGTTGGAGACCCAGTACTTC
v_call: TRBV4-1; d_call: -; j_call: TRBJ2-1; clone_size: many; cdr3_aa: CASSPGGEQFF; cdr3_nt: TGTGCCAGCAGCCCCGGGGGAGAGCAGTTCTTC
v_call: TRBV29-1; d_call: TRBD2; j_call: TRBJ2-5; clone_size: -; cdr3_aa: CSGGGRLQETQYF; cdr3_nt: TGCAGCGGGGGGGGACGCCTCCAAGAGACCCAGTACTTC
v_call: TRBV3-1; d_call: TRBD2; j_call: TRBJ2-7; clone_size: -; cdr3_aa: CASSQETSGIFKQYF; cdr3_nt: TGTGCCAGCAGCCAAGAGACTAGCGGGATCTTCAAGCAGTACTTC
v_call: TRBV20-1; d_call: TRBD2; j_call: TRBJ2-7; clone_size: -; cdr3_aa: CSARVGSGGTYEQYF; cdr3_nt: TGCAGTGCTAGAGTAGGTAGCGGGGGGACCTACGAGCAGTACTTC
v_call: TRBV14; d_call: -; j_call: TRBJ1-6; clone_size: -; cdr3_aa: CASSQVIWAGDTPLAQVNSPLHF; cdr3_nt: TGTGCCAGCAGCCAAGTAATCTGGGCAGGGGACACCCCCCTCGCTCAGGTGAATTCACCCCTCCACTTT
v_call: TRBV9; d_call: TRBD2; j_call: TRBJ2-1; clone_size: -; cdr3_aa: CASSVPRDNGGYNERFF; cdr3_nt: TGTGCCAGCAGCGTACCCCGTGATAACGGGGGGTACAATGAGCGGTTCTTC
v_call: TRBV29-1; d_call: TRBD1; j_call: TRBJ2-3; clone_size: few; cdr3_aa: CSVEDAMGQGPLASTDTQYF; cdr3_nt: TGCAGCGTTGAAGATGCTATGGGACAGGGCCCGCTCGCTAGCACAGATACGCAGTATTTT
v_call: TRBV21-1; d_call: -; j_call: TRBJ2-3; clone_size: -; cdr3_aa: CASRYRGPDTQYF; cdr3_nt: TGTGCCAGCAGGTATCGGGGGCCAGATACGCAGTATTTT
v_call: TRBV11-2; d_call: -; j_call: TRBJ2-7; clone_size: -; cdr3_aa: CASSIGRVAHKYEQYF; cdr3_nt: TGCGCCAGCAGCATTGGGCGCGTAGCCCACAAATACGAGCAGTACTTC
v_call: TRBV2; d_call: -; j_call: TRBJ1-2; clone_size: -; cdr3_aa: CASSELDDAVSGFTF; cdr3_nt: TGTGCCAGCAGTGAACTTGACGACGCAGTAAGTGGCTTCACCTTC
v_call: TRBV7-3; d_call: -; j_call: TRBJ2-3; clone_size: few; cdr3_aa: CASSASSADTQYF; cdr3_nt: TGTGCCAGCAGCGCCTCTAGCGCAGATACGCAGTATTTT
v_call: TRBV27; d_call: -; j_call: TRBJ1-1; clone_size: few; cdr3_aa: CASSLSGIGTEAFF; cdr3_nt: TGTGCCAGCAGTTTATCCGGTATAGGCACTGAAGCTTTCTTT
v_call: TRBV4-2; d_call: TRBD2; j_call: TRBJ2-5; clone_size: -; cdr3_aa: CASSQGGGGAQETQYF; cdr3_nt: TGTGCCAGCAGCCAAGGTGGCGGGGGAGCACAAGAGACCCAGTACTTC
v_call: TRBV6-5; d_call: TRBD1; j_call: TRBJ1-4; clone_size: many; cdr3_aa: CASRSLTGSNEKLFF; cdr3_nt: TGTGCCAGCCGAAGTTTGACAGGGTCTAATGAAAAACTGTTTTTT
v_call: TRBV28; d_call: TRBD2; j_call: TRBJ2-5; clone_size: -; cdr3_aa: CASSPATSAIGTQYF; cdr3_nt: TGTGCCAGCAGTCCCGCGACTAGCGCAATAGGGACCCAGTACTTC
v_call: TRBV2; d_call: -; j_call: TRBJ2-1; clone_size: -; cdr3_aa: CASADSEQFF; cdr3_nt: TGTGCCAGCGCAGACAGTGAGCAGTTCTTC
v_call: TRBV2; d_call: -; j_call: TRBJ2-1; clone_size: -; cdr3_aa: CATKDSVYNEQFF; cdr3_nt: TGTGCCACGAAGGACAGTGTCTACAATGAGCAGTTCTTC
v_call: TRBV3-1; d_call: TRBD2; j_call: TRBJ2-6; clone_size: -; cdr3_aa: CASSRFSGGAISGANVLAF; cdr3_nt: TGTGCCAGCAGCCGGTTTAGCGGGGGGGCCATCTCTGGGGCCAACGTCCTGGCTTTC
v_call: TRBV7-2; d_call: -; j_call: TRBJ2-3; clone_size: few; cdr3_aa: CASSLNWRGSTDTQYF; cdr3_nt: TGTGCCAGCAGCTTAAACTGGCGGGGAAGCACAGATACGCAGTATTTT
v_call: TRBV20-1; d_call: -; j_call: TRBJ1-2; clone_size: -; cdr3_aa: CSASPPLQYTEANYGYTF; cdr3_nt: TGCAGTGCTAGCCCCCCTCTTCAATACACAGAAGCTAACTATGGCTACACCTTC
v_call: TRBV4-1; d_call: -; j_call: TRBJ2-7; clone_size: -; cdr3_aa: CASSQGPTGTANEQYF; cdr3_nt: TGCGCCAGCAGCCAAGGGCCTACCGGGACGGCTAACGAGCAGTACTTC
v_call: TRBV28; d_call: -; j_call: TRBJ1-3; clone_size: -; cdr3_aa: CASSFRGGVSGNTVYF; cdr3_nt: TGTGCCAGCAGTTTCCGGGGAGGAGTGAGTGGAAACACCGTATATTTT
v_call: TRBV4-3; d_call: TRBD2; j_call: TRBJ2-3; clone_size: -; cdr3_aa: CASSPLRAGGPTDTQYF; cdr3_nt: TGCGCCAGCAGCCCGCTCAGAGCGGGGGGGCCCACAGATACGCAGTATTTT